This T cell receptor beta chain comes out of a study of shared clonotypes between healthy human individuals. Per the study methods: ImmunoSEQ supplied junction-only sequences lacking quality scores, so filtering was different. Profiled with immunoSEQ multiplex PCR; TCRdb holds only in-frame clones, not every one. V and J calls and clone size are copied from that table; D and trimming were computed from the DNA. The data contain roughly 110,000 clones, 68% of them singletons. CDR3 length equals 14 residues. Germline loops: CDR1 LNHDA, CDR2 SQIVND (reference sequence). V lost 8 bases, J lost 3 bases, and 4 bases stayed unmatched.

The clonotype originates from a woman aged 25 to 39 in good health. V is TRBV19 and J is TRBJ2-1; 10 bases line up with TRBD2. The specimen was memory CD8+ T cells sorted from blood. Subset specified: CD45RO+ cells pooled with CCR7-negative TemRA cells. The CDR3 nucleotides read TGTGCCAGTCTAGCGGGAGCAGGCTACAATGAGCAGTTCTTC. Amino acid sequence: CASLAGAGYNEQFF.